Presented here are 13 T cell receptor beta chains from one specimen sequenced in a study of cytomegalovirus exposure and HLA in healthy donors. 60 Vbeta and 13 Jbeta primers were used in PCR. The protocol was immunoSEQ multiplex PCR, while the TCRdb copy is restricted to in-frame clones and leaves out a portion. Here the sample spans approximately 170,000 clones, around 80% being singletons. What was sequenced was PBMCs. These receptors came from a male donor in good health and CMV-seronegative.

This chain links TRBV4-1 with TRBJ2-7; possibly TRBD2 for D (6 bases). V was cut by 5 bases and J by 7 bases, with 15 bases left in between. Germline CDR1 reads MGHRA; CDR2 reads YSYEKL. The CDR3 spans 13 residues. In nucleotides, the CDR3 is TGCGCCAGCAGCTCCCTGAGCCGGGGGGAGCAGTACTTC. This translates into CASSSLSRGEQYF.

The chain employs TRBV30 and TRBJ2-5; no definite D call. CDR1 GTSNPN and CDR2 SVGIG come from the germline V gene (reference sequence). The V end was cut by 2 bases, the J end by 2 bases, with 3 bases between. The CDR3 runs 11 residues. The chain's CDR3 is CAWSQQETQYF. CDR3 nucleotide sequence: TGTGCCTGGAGTCAGCAAGAGACCCAGTACTTC. Full variable domain (remainder filled in from reference TRBV30 and TRBJ2-5): SQTIHQWPATLVQPVGSPLSLECTVEGTSNPNLYWYRQAAGRGLQLLFYSVGIGQISSEVPQNLSASRPQDRQFILSSKKLLLSDSGFYLCAWSQQETQYFGPGTRLLVL.

The V call is TRBV5-6, the J call TRBJ2-7; 9 bases agree with TRBD1. V dropped 4 bases and J dropped 4; count of bases not matched to a gene: 6. CDR3 size: 14 residues. Germline V CDR1 and CDR2: SGHDT, YYEEEE. CDR3 sequence reads: CASSITGQGYEQYF. CDR3 in DNA: TGTGCCAGCAGCATAACGGGACAGGGTTACGAGCAGTACTTC.

The chain uses TRBV29-1 and TRBJ1-1, with D unresolved. CDR1 is SQVTM and CDR2 is ANQGSEA in the germline V gene. CDR3 length: 14 amino acids. V was clipped by 6 bases and J by 0 bases, with 14 bases between them. CDR3 in amino acids: CSVSPAGLNTEAFF. The DNA for the CDR3 is TGCAGCGTCTCCCCGGCAGGATTGAACACTGAAGCTTTCTTT.

The J gene is TRBJ2-2, the V gene TRBV6-1; 7 bases line up with TRBD1. CDR3 size: 14 residues. Germline loops: CDR1 MNHNS, CDR2 SASEGT. V lost 6 bases and J lost 2; bases outside the gene matches: 3. CDR3 amino acids: CASRRQGNTGELFF. CDR3 bases: TGTGCCAGCAGGCGACAGGGAAACACCGGGGAGCTGTTTTTT.

The genes are TRBV29-1 and TRBJ2-1, with TRBD2 matching 8 bases. The CDR3 is made up of 14 amino acids. Germline V gene data show CDR1 as SQVTM and CDR2 as ANQGSEA. J lost 7 bases, V lost 6 bases, and 11 bases had no gene match. The CDR3: CSVLRGGRTNEQFF. In DNA form, the CDR3 reads TGCAGCGTCCTCCGGGGGGGAAGAACGAATGAGCAGTTCTTC.

The genes are TRBV6-1 and TRBJ1-5; tentatively, D is TRBD1 (5 bases). Deletions cut 2 bases from V and 4 bases from J, with 6 bases between. The CDR3 is 13 residues long. The germline V gene encodes CDR1 MNHNS and CDR2 SASEGT. The CDR3: CASSESGNQPQHF. The CDR3 nucleotides are TGTGCCAGCAGTGAATCAGGGAATCAGCCCCAGCATTTT.

The chain recombines TRBV6-5 with TRBJ2-2, with a weak D call TRBD1 (5 bases). The CDR3 spans 13 residues. V was clipped by 7 bases and J by 7 bases, with 13 bases between them. The germline V gene has CDR1 MNHEY and CDR2 SVGAGI. The CDR3 bases are TGTGCCAGCAAGCCCAATCAGGGCGGGGAGCTGTTTTTT. Residues: CASKPNQGGELFF.

This chain connects TRBV5-4 to TRBJ1-6; 8 bases agree with TRBD1. Germline V gene sequence: CDR1 SGHNT, CDR2 YYREEE (reference sequence). The length of the CDR3 is 13 residues. J lost 16 bases, V lost 1 base, and 7 bases had no gene match. The CDR3 protein is CASSLTPGQELHF. The CDR3 DNA is TGTGCCAGCAGCTTGACTCCGGGACAGGAGCTCCACTTT.

J is TRBJ1-2 and V is TRBV18, with D maybe TRBD1 (6 bases). Germline lookup yields CDR1 KGHSH and CDR2 LQKENI. The V gene lost 1 base and the J gene lost 13 bases, with 22 bases spanning the gap. The CDR3 has 15 residues. This CDR3 is CASSPQRGSSNWVTF. The DNA of the CDR3 is TGTGCCAGCTCACCACAAAGGGGGAGCTCCAACTGGGTCACCTTC.

This clone was observed a handful of times. The chain is built from TRBV15 and TRBJ1-1, with no clear D. Germline V gene data show CDR1 as LNHNV and CDR2 as YYDKDF (reference sequence). V gave up 2 bases and J gave up 5 bases, with 9 bases separating them. This CDR3 has 13 amino acids. CDR3 amino acids: CATSRSTRTEAFF. For the CDR3, the DNA is TGTGCCACCAGCAGATCTACTCGGACTGAAGCTTTCTTT.

The V call is TRBV7-8, the J call TRBJ1-5; a possible D gene is TRBD1 (5 bases). Per the germline V gene, CDR1 is SGHVS and CDR2 is FQNEAQ. This CDR3 has 13 residues. V dropped 5 bases and J dropped 9 bases, with 14 bases sitting between them. The CDR3 coding sequence is TGTGCCAGCAGCCTACAGGACCGGGCGCCCCAGCATTTT. It translates to CASSLQDRAPQHF.

This sequence joins TRBV5-1 and TRBJ2-5; perhaps TRBD1 as D (5 bases). The J call may be in error: the DNA end matches TRBJ2-7 better. The CDR3 runs to 15 residues. Germline CDR1 SGHRS, CDR2 YFSETQ. DNA of the CDR3: TGCGCCAGCAGCTTGGAGGCAGGGAACTCCTACGAGCAGTACTTC. It translates to CASSLEAGNSYEQYF.